This TCR beta chain came from a study of blood T cell repertoires in COVID-19. On the study more broadly: Samples representing acute and convalescent COVID-19 were sourced from the United States, Italy and Spain. PBMCs, B-cell-depleted T cells, or T cells provided the cDNA or gDNA that made up the material.

Per the original methods: It was from reference gene primer amplification that nucleated cell counts were estimated. Measured with immunoSEQ multiplex PCR; TCRdb has only the in-frame clones, and not every one. The V and J calls and clone size come from that table; D and trimming were worked out from the DNA. The repertoire has approximately 290,000 clones, around 91% of them found once; the top ten carry approximately 13%. A word on this clone: Other DNA sequences of this sample code for an identical CDR3.

V lost 0 bases to trimming and J lost 0 bases, with 7 bases between them. The CDR3 runs 15 residues. The V gene's germline CDR1 is SEHNR and CDR2 FQNEAQ (reference sequence). J is TRBJ2-3 and V is TRBV7-9; D possibly corresponds to TRBD2 (6 bases). The source material was peripheral blood. This sequence was found in a woman aged 55-69 years with acute or convalescent COVID-19. The CDR3 protein is CASSLASGSTDTQYF. The CDR3 DNA is TGTGCCAGCAGCTTAGCTAGCGGAAGCACAGATACGCAGTATTTT. Full variable domain (outside the CDR3, taken from reference TRBV7-9 and TRBJ2-3): DTGVSQNPRHKITKRGQNVTFRCDPISEHNRLYWYRQTLGQGPEFLTYFQNEAQLEKSRLLSDRFSAERPKGSFSTLEIQRTEQGDSAMYLCASSLASGSTDTQYFGPGTRLTVL.